This TCR beta chain was recovered during a study of blood T cell repertoires in COVID-19. This CDR3 is built from 15 residues. Trimming shortened V by 1 base and J by 7 bases, and 11 bases separated the two germline ends. Germline CDR1 is SEHNR and CDR2 is FQNEAQ (reference sequence). Generated by immunoSEQ multiplex PCR, the TCRdb table keeps only in-frame clones and is missing some. The sample records 240,000 or so clones, over 75% being singletons. This clone has only one observation. The V call is TRBV7-9, the J call TRBJ1-6; TRBD1 is a possible D gene (6 bases). The TCR was taken from a man under 40 who had recovered from COVID-19. Specimen: peripheral blood. CDR3 nucleotides: TGTGCCAGCAGCTTAGGTCAGGGGATAAATTCACCCCTCCACTTT. As protein: CASSLGQGINSPLHF.